Here is one TCR beta chain with its context. The assay was immunoSEQ multiplex PCR, and TCRdb's table has in-frame clones only and misses some. Of hundreds of thousands of clones listed, about 86% were seen once; the top ten hold roughly 4%. CDR3 length equals 16 residues. The V end lost 0 bases, the J end lost 1 base, and 12 bases lay between the germline ends. CDR1 is KGHSH, CDR2 LQKENI, per germline. This record comes from a study of blood T cell repertoires in COVID-19. The receptor comes from a man aged 25 to 40 with acute COVID-19. Sequenced sample: PBMCs or T cells enriched from blood (not recorded which). This chain uses TRBV18 with TRBJ1-1; weak D call: TRBD1 (5 bases). The CDR3 coding sequence is TGTGCCAGCTCACCACCACAGGCCCCGAGGAACACTGAAGCTTTCTTT. Translating it yields CASSPPQAPRNTEAFF. Using reference TRBV18 and TRBJ1-1 for the parts outside the CDR3, the full variable domain is NAGVMQNPRHLVRRRGQEARLRCSPMKGHSHVYWYRQLPEEGLKFMVYLQKENIIDESGMPKERFSAEFPKEGPSILRIQQVVRGDSAAYFCASSPPQAPRNTEAFFGQGTRLTVV.